The 20 T cell receptor beta chains in this list originate from one sample, sequenced in a study of vaccination and CD4 T cells after COVID-19. Sequenced with the Oncomine TCR Beta short-read assay was DNA taken from cultured CD4+ T cells. TCRdb called the PCR reads again in MiXCR, with one record for every CDR3 protein. The sample carries about 22,000 distinct CDR3 sequences, under 40% recorded once. This sample's time point: late sampling 161 to 241 days after vaccination in a few convalescent patients. Treatment meaning: roughly nine-day PBMC culture with coronavirus spike peptide pools or control peptides (ViraFEST assay). Their antigens remain unidentified. Here the sequenced sample was CD4+ T cells from blood, cultured in vitro, taken about 7 months after SARS-CoV-2 vaccination. The receptor source for this set is a human donor who had recovered from COVID-19.

This clonotype turned up a few times. The chain is built from TRBV19 and TRBJ2-5; 9 bases fit TRBD2. This CDR3 comprises 14 residues. Per the germline V gene, CDR1 is LNHDA and CDR2 is SQIVND (reference sequence). Losses at the gene ends were 10 bases for V and 5 bases for J; bases not matched to a gene: 11. This CDR3 reads CATRTIAGAETQYF. The CDR3 DNA reads as TGTGCCACCCGCACAATAGCGGGAGCGGAGACCCAGTACTTC.

This chain uses TRBV20-1 with TRBJ2-4, with D perhaps given as TRBD1 or TRBD2 (6 bases each). The V and J ends lost 6 bases and 3 bases respectively, with 15 bases between them. Per germline, CDR1 DFQATT and CDR2 SNEGSKA (reference sequence). The CDR3 contains 14 residues. In DNA form, the CDR3 reads TGCAGTGCCTCCCGGGGGCTGGGCAAAAACATTCAGTACTTC. This translates into CSASRGLGKNIQYF.

In DNA form, the CDR3 reads TGTGCCAGCAGTTTATATCTGGGGACGGACTATGGCTACACCTTC. It is translated as CASSLYLGTDYGYTF. The rearrangement joins TRBV6-5 to TRBJ1-2; D might be TRBD1 (5 bases). V dropped 4 bases and J dropped 3 bases, with 15 bases sitting between them. This CDR3 comprises 15 residues. The germline V gene encodes CDR1 MNHEY and CDR2 SVGAGI.

The J gene is TRBJ2-7, the V gene TRBV7-3; D unclear. The V end lost 0 bases, the J end lost 4 bases, and 13 bases lay between the germline ends. The CDR3 consists of 15 residues. CDR1 and CDR2 (germline): SGHTA, FQGTGA. The CDR3 nucleotides are TGTGCCAGCAGCTTAACGGTCGGAGCCCAGTACGAGCAGTACTTC. This encodes CASSLTVGAQYEQYF. The variable domain in full, with the rest retrieved from reference TRBV7-3 and TRBJ2-7, is GAGVSQTPSNKVTEKGKYVELRCDPISGHTALYWYRQSLGQGPEFLIYFQGTGAADDSGLPNDRFFAVRPEGSVSTLKIQRTERGDSAVYLCASSLTVGAQYEQYFGPGTRLTVT.

The count of this clonotype is one. V gene TRBV19 combines with J gene TRBJ2-3; D not resolved. This CDR3 contains 11 residues. V gave up 1 base and J gave up 6 bases, with 2 bases separating them. Germline loops: CDR1 LNHDA, CDR2 SQIVND (reference sequence). The CDR3 nucleotides read TGTGCCAGTAGTATAGCCGATACGCAGTATTTT. This codes for CASSIADTQYF.

The rearrangement links TRBV10-3 to TRBJ2-5; D is undetermined. The CDR3 has 12 residues. The V and J ends lost 2 bases and 4 bases respectively, with 5 bases between them. Germline V gene lookup returns CDR1 ENHRY and CDR2 SYGVKD. CDR3 in amino acids: CAISEVGETQYF. Here the CDR3 DNA reads TGTGCCATCAGTGAGGTGGGAGAGACCCAGTACTTC.

This clonotype was seen a handful of times. The CDR3 coding sequence is TGTGCCAGCAGCTTCGACAGGGGCACAGATACGCAGTATTTT. This translates into CASSFDRGTDTQYF. This chain uses TRBV27 with TRBJ2-3; 7 nucleotides agree with TRBD1. Germline CDR1 and CDR2: MNHEY and SMNVEV (reference sequence). Trimming at V came to 6 bases and at J to 1 base, leaving 4 bases not matched to a gene. CDR3 length: 14 residues.

This clonotype has a handful of counts. The V call is TRBV11-1, the J call TRBJ2-7, with 8 bases lining up with TRBD1. V shed 4 bases and J 3 bases; nucleotides not matched to a gene: 2. The CDR3 extends over 13 amino acids. From germline, CDR1 is SGHAT and CDR2 FQDESV (reference sequence). The CDR3 here is CASSSDRGYEQYF. CDR3 coding DNA: TGTGCCAGCAGCTCAGACAGGGGCTACGAGCAGTACTTC.

A few counts support this clonotype. V and J are TRBV20-1 and TRBJ2-3; 7 bases are shared with TRBD2. Trimming removed 4 bases from V and 0 bases from J; junction bases left unmatched: 7. This CDR3 comprises 15 residues. Germline V gives CDR1 DFQATT, CDR2 SNEGSKA (reference sequence). The CDR3 region has the DNA TGCAGTGCTACGGGGGGTAGCGGGAGCACAGATACGCAGTATTTT. The encoded protein is CSATGGSGSTDTQYF.

V is TRBV7-9 and J is TRBJ2-1; TRBD2 matches 10 bases. The CDR3 extends over 14 amino acids. Germline assignment: CDR1 SEHNR and CDR2 FQNEAQ (reference sequence). V shed 7 bases and J 9 bases; nucleotides not matched to a gene: 9. The DNA for the CDR3 is TGTGCCAGCACGCATAGCGGGAGGATGGCTGAGCAGTTCTTC. It is translated as CASTHSGRMAEQFF.

The chain links TRBV20-1 to TRBJ2-7; TRBD2 matches at 9 bases. CDR3 size: 15 residues. Unmatched junction bases numbered 15, after V lost 1 base and J lost 11 bases. The germline gives CDR1 DFQATT, CDR2 SNEGSKA (reference sequence). This CDR3 reads CSARGSGTGGGREYF. CDR3 nucleotide sequence: TGCAGTGCTAGAGGATCAGGGACGGGAGGCGGGAGGGAGTACTTC.

The genes are TRBV20-1 and TRBJ1-1, with 9 bases lining up with TRBD1. The germline CDR1 and CDR2 sequences are DFQATT and SNEGSKA (reference sequence). V dropped 8 bases and J dropped 7; count of bases not matched to a gene: 11. The CDR3 spans 13 residues. For the CDR3, the DNA is TGCAGTTCCGGACGGACAGGGGAAAGTGAAGCTTTCTTT. This translates into CSSGRTGESEAFF.

This chain connects TRBV15 to TRBJ2-1; D is uncertain. Trimming removed 1 base at V and 2 bases at J, with 12 bases between. The CDR3 spans 16 residues. Germline V lookup: CDR1 LNHNV, CDR2 YYDKDF (reference sequence). Written as DNA, the CDR3 is TGTGCCACCAGCAGAGGCCTTGCGGTCACCTACAATGAGCAGTTCTTC. Protein product: CATSRGLAVTYNEQFF.

This clonotype has only a few counts. This sequence joins TRBV6-1 and TRBJ1-2; D perhaps matches TRBD1 (6 bases). This CDR3 has 12 residues. CDR1 and CDR2 from the germline V gene are MNHNS and SASEGT. V gave up 6 bases and J gave up 8 bases, with 13 bases separating them. The CDR3 loop is CASSRGQQGYTF. In DNA, the CDR3 is TGTGCCAGCAGCCGCGGACAGCAGGGCTACACCTTC.

This clonotype has just one count. The chain recombines TRBV10-3 with TRBJ1-2; 7 nucleotides agree with TRBD1. Germline CDR1 is ENHRY and CDR2 is SYGVKD. The CDR3 totals 14 residues. Trimming took 6 bases from V and 0 from J; bases not matched to a gene: 4. This CDR3 is CAIRSGTANYGYTF. CDR3 DNA sequence: TGTGCCATCAGATCCGGGACAGCTAACTATGGCTACACCTTC.

This rearrangement joins TRBV20-1 to TRBJ1-1, with 11 bases aligning to TRBD1. V shed 1 base and J 1 base; nucleotides not matched to a gene: 5. This CDR3 contains 16 residues. Germline V gene sequence: CDR1 DFQATT, CDR2 SNEGSKA (reference sequence). CDR3 coding DNA: TGCAGTGCTAGAGTAGGGGGGACAGGGGGGAACACTGAAGCTTTCTTT. It translates to CSARVGGTGGNTEAFF.

By proportion, this clonotype is medium-sized. The chain combines TRBV15 with TRBJ2-7; 8 bases match TRBD2. V was pared by 0 bases and J by 5 bases, with 6 bases of the junction left unmatched. Germline CDR1 reads LNHNV; CDR2 reads YYDKDF (reference sequence). The CDR3 has 15 amino acids. CDR3 amino acids: CATSRDREGPDEQYF. In DNA, the CDR3 is TGTGCCACCAGCAGAGATCGGGAGGGGCCGGACGAGCAGTACTTC.

The rearrangement uses TRBV7-9 and TRBJ2-5; D is undetermined. The CDR3 is 13 amino acids. CDR1 is SEHNR, CDR2 FQNEAQ, per germline (reference sequence). The V end was cut by 2 bases, the J end by 3 bases, with 7 bases between. CDR3 in DNA: TGTGCCAGCAGCTTATCCTGGAAAGAGACCCAGTACTTC. Protein sequence: CASSLSWKETQYF.

The chain carries TRBV15 and TRBJ2-1; D remains ambiguous. Per germline, CDR1 LNHNV and CDR2 YYDKDF (reference sequence). V was clipped by 1 base and J by 6 bases, with 13 bases between them. The CDR3 is 15 residues long. The CDR3 is CATSRGHVLLNEQFF. The CDR3 region has the DNA TGTGCCACCAGCAGAGGCCACGTTCTCCTCAATGAGCAGTTCTTC.

The chain links TRBV24-1 to TRBJ2-5, with 9 nucleotides matching TRBD1. The V and J ends lost 3 bases and 5 bases, in that order; junction bases with no gene match: 15. Germline V CDR1 and CDR2: KGHDR, SFDVKD. The CDR3 is made up of 18 amino acids. The CDR3 here is CATSDPSSGTGFAETQYF. The CDR3 DNA reads as TGTGCCACCAGTGATCCGTCCTCCGGGACAGGGTTTGCTGAGACCCAGTACTTC.